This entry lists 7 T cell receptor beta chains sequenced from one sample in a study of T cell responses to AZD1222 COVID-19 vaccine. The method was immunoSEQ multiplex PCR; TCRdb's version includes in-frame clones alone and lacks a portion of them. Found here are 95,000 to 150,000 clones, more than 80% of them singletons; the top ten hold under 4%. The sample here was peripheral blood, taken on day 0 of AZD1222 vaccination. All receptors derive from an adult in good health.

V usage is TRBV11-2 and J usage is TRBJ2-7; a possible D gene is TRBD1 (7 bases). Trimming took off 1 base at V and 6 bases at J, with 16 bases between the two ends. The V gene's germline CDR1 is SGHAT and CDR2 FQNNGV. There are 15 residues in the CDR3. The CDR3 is CASSLAAGGSREQYF. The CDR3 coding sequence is TGTGCCAGCAGCTTAGCGGCAGGGGGGAGTCGCGAGCAGTACTTC. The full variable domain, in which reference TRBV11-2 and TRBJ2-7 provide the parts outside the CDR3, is EAGVAQSPRYKIIEKRQSVAFWCNPISGHATLYWYQQILGQGPKLLIQFQNNGVVDDSQLPKDRFSAERLKGVDSTLKIQPAKLEDSAVYLCASSLAAGGSREQYFGPGTRLTVT.

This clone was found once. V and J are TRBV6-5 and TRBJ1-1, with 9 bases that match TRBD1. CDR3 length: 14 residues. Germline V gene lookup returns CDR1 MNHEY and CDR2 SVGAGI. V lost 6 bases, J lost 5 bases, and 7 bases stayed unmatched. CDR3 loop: CASRRDRVETEAFF. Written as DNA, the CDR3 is TGTGCCAGCAGACGGGACAGGGTAGAGACTGAAGCTTTCTTT.

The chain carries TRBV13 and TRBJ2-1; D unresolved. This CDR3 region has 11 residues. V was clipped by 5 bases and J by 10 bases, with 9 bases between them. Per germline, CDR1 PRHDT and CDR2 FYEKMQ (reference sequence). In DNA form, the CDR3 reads TGTGCCAGCAGCGCCCGAGCGGAGCAGTTCTTC. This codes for CASSARAEQFF.

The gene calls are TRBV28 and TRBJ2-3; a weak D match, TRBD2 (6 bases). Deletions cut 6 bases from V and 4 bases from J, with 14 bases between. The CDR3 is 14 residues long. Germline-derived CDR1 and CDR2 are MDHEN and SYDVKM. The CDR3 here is CASRTWRAPDTQYF. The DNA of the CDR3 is TGTGCCAGCAGGACTTGGAGGGCCCCAGATACGCAGTATTTT.

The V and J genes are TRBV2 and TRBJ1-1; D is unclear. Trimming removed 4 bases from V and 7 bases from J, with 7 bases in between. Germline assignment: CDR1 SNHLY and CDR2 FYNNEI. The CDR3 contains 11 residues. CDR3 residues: CASSVHIEAFF. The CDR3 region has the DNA TGTGCCAGCAGTGTGCACATTGAAGCTTTCTTT.

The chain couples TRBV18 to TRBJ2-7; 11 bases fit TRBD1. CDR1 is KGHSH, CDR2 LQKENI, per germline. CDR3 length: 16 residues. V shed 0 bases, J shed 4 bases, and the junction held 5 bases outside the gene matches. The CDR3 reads CASSPPGTGGRYEQYF. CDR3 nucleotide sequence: TGTGCCAGCTCACCACCGGGGACAGGGGGACGGTACGAGCAGTACTTC.

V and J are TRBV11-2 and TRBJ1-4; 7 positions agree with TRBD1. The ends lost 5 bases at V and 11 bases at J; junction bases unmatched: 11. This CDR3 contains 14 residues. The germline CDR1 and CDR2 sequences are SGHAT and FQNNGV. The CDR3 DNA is TGTGCCAGCAGCCCTATTAGAGGGGGCGGGAAACTGTTTTTT. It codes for CASSPIRGGGKLFF.